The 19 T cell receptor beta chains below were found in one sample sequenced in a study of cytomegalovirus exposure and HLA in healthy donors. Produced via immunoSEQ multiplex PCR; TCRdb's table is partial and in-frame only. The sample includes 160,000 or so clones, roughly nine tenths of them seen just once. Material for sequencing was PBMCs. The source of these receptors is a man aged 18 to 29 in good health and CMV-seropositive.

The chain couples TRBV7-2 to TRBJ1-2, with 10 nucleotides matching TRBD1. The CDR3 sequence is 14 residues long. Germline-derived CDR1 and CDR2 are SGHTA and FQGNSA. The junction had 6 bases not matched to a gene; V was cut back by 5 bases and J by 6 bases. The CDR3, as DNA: TGTGCCAGCAGCCTTAGGACAGGGGGGAATGGCTACACCTTC. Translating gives CASSLRTGGNGYTF.

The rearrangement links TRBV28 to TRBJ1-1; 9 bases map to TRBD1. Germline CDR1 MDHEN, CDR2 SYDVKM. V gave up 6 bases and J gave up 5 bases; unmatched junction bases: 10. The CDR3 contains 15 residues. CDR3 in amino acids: CASSVIHRGRTEAFF. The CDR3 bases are TGTGCCAGCAGCGTTATTCACAGGGGGCGAACTGAAGCTTTCTTT.

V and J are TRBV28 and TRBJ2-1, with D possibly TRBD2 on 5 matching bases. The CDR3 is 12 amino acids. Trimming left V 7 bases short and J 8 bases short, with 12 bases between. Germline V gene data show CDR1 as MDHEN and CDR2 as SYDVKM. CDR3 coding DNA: TGTGCCAGCAACAAAAGGAGGTATGAGCAGTTCTTC. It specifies CASNKRRYEQFF.

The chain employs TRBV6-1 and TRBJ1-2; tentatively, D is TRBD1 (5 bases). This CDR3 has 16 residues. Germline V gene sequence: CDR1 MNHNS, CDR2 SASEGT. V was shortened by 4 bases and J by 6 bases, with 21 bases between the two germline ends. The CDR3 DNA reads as TGTGCCAGCAGTGGGGCGGGGGATAGGGGTTGGGATGGCTACACCTTC. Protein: CASSGAGDRGWDGYTF.

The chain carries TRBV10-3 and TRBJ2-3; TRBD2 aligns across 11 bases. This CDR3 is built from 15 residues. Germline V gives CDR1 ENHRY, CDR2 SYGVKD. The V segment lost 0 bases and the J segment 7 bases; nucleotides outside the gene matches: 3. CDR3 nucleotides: TGTGCCATCAGTGAGTCTAGGACTAGCGGGTATACGCAGTATTTT. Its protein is CAISESRTSGYTQYF.

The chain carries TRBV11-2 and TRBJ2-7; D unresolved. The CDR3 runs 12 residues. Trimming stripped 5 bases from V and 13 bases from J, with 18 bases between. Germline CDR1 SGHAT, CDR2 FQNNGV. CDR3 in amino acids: CASSPRQTLHYF. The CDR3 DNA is TGTGCCAGCAGCCCCCGACAAACTCTTCATTACTTC.

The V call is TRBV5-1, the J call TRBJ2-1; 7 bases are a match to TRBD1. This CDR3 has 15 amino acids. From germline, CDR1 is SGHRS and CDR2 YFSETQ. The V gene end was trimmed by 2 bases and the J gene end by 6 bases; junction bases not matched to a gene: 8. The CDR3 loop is CASSLTPRDSNEQFF. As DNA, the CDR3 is TGCGCCAGCAGCTTAACGCCCCGGGACAGCAATGAGCAGTTCTTC. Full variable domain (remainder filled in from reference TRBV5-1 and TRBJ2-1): KAGVTQTPRYLIKTRGQQVTLSCSPISGHRSVSWYQQTPGQGLQFLFEYFSETQRNKGNFPGRFSGRQFSNSRSEMNVSTLELGDSALYLCASSLTPRDSNEQFFGPGTRLTVL.

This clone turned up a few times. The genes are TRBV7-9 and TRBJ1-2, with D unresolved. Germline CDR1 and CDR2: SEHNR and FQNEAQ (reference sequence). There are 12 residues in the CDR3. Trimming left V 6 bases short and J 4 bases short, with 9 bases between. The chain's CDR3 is CASSPEPYGYTF. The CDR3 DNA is TGTGCCAGCAGTCCTGAGCCCTATGGCTACACCTTC.

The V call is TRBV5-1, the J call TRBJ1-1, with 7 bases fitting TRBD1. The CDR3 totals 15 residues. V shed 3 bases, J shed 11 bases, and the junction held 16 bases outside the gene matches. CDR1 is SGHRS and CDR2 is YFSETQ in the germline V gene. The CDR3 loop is CASSSDPGTASAAFF. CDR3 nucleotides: TGCGCCAGCAGCTCCGATCCCGGGACAGCCAGCGCGGCTTTCTTT. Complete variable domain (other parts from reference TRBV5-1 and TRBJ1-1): KAGVTQTPRYLIKTRGQQVTLSCSPISGHRSVSWYQQTPGQGLQFLFEYFSETQRNKGNFPGRFSGRQFSNSRSEMNVSTLELGDSALYLCASSSDPGTASAAFFGQGTRLTVV.

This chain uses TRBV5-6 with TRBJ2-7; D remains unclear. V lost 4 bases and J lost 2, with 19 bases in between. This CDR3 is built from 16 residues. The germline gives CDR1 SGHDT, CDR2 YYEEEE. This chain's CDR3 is CASSRGLLLGPYEQYF. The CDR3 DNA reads TGTGCCAGCAGCCGCGGTCTTTTGCTAGGTCCCTACGAGCAGTACTTC.

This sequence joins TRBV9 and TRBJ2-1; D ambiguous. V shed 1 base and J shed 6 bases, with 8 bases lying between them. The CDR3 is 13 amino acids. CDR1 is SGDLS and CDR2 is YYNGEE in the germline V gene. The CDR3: CASSVNSPNEQFF. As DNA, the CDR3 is TGTGCCAGCAGCGTAAATAGCCCCAATGAGCAGTTCTTC. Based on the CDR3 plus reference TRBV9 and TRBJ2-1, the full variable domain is DSGVTQTPKHLITATGQRVTLRCSPRSGDLSVYWYQQSLDQGLQFLIQYYNGEERAKGNILERFSAQQFPDLHSELNLSSLELGDSALYFCASSVNSPNEQFFGPGTRLTVL.

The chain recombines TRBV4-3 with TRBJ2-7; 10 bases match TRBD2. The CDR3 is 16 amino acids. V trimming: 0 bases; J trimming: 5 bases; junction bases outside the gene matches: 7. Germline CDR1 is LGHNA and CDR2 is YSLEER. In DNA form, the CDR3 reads TGCGCCAGCAGCCAAGACTTTAGCGGGAGGACTGACGAGCAGTACTTC. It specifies CASSQDFSGRTDEQYF.

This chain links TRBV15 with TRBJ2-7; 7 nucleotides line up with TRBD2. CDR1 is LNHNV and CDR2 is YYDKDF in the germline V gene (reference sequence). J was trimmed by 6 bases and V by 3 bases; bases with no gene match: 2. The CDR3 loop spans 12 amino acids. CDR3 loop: CATSRPGGEQYF. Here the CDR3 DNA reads TGTGCCACCAGCAGGCCGGGGGGCGAGCAGTACTTC.

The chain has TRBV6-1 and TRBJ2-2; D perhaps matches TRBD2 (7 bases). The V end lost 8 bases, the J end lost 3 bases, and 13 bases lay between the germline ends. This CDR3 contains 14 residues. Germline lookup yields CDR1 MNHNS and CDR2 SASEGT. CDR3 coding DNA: TGTGCCAGCGGGGGGGGCGTCGACACCGGGGAGCTGTTTTTT. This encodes CASGGGVDTGELFF.

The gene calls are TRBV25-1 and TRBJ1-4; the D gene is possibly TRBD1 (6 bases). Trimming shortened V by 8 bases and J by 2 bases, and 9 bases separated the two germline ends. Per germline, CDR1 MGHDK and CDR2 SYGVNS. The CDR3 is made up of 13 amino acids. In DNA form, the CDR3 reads TGTGCCAGCGCTGACAGGACTAATGAAAAACTGTTTTTT. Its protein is CASADRTNEKLFF. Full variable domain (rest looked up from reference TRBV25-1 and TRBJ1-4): EADIYQTPRYLVIGTGKKITLECSQTMGHDKMYWYQQDPGMELHLIHYSYGVNSTEKGDLSSESTVSRIRTEHFPLTLESARPSHTSQYLCASADRTNEKLFFGSGTQLSVL.

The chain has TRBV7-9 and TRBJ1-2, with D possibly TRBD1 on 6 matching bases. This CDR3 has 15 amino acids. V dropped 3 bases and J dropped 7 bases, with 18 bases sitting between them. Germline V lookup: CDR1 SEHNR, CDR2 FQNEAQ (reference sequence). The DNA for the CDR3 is TGTGCCAGCAGCTTCCTAACAACCGGGACATCTGGCTACACCTTC. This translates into CASSFLTTGTSGYTF.

CDR3 nucleotide sequence: TGTGCCAGCAGCTTAGAGCGGGGTTACAATGAGCAGTTCTTC. It codes for CASSLERGYNEQFF. This rearrangement joins TRBV7-2 to TRBJ2-1; 7 nucleotides match TRBD2. CDR1 SGHTA and CDR2 FQGNSA come from the germline V gene. The trim removed 1 base at V and 4 bases at J, leaving 1 base unmatched. This CDR3 contains 14 residues.

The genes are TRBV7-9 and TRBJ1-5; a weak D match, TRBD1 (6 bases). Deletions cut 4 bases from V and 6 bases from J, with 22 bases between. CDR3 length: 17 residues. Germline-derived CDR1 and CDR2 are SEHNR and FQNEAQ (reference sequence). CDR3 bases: TGTGCCAGCAGCTCGGGAGGACAGATCCCTGGGAGTCAGCCCCAGCATTTT. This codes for CASSSGGQIPGSQPQHF.

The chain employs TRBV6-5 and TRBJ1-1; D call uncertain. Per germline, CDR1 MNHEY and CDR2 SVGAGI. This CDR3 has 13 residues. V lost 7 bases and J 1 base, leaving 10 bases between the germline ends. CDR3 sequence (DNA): TGTGCCAGCAATAAGAGACAGAACACTGAAGCTTTCTTT. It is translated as CASNKRQNTEAFF.